The 14 T cell receptor beta chains given below trace back to one sample, sequenced in a study of beta chain features in type 1 diabetes. General study findings and limits: Type 1 diabetes patients had moderately but significantly shorter TCRB CDR3s in all four CD4+ subsets.

Expressed TCRB transcripts were sequenced because the isolated RNA had all been reverse transcribed beforehand. Sequencing used immunoSEQ multiplex PCR; TCRdb keeps in-frame clones, though not all of them. This table has a few hundred thousand clones, approximately 10% appearing once. For these TCRs, the target antigens are not known. The specimen was naive CD4+ T cells from blood. The receptors originated from a young man with type 1 diabetes.

This clone came up a few times. The chain carries TRBV4-2 and TRBJ2-7; 9 bases map to TRBD1. Trimming at V came to 4 bases and at J to 2 bases, leaving 3 bases not matched to a gene. The CDR3 has 14 residues. Germline-derived CDR1 and CDR2 are LGHNA and YNFKEQ. The CDR3 spells CASSRGDRAYEQYF. Here the CDR3 DNA reads TGTGCCAGCAGCCGAGGGGACAGGGCCTACGAGCAGTACTTC.

This clone has a handful of counts. This rearrangement joins TRBV11-1 to TRBJ2-7; tentatively, D is TRBD1 (6 bases). Trimming took 0 bases from V and 5 from J, leaving 14 bases between them. The germline V gene encodes CDR1 SGHAT and CDR2 FQDESV (reference sequence). The CDR3 runs to 15 residues. The CDR3 DNA sequence: TGTGCCAGCAGCTTAGCGGGCCACAGGGCGGACGAGCAGTACTTC. Its protein product is CASSLAGHRADEQYF.

The V call is TRBV7-9, the J call TRBJ1-2; TRBD1 matches at 8 bases. V lost 7 bases, J lost 4 bases, and 5 bases stayed unmatched. The germline V gene encodes CDR1 SEHNR and CDR2 FQNEAQ (reference sequence). This CDR3 region has 13 residues. CDR3 nucleotides: TGTGCCAGCACCTTGACAGGGGCCTATGGCTACACCTTC. It translates to CASTLTGAYGYTF.

V usage is TRBV7-3 and J usage is TRBJ2-5; no clear D. The CDR3 covers 14 residues. Germline V gene data show CDR1 as SGHTA and CDR2 as FQGTGA. The ends were cut back, 2 bases at V and 0 bases at J, with 7 bases in the middle. The CDR3 sequence is CASSLGSNQETQYF. The CDR3 DNA is TGTGCCAGCAGCTTAGGCAGTAACCAAGAGACCCAGTACTTC. Complete variable domain (other parts from reference TRBV7-3 and TRBJ2-5): GAGVSQTPSNKVTEKGKYVELRCDPISGHTALYWYRQSLGQGPEFLIYFQGTGAADDSGLPNDRFFAVRPEGSVSTLKIQRTERGDSAVYLCASSLGSNQETQYFGPGTRLLVL.

This chain joins TRBV9 and TRBJ2-7, with unresolved D. Germline-derived CDR1 and CDR2 are SGDLS and YYNGEE. The V end was cut by 4 bases, the J end by 1 base, with 12 bases between. This CDR3 comprises 14 residues. In DNA form, the CDR3 reads TGTGCCAGCAGCACCCAGACTGGATCCTACGAGCAGTACTTC. Residues: CASSTQTGSYEQYF.

The chain is built from TRBV6-6 and TRBJ2-6, with 10 nucleotides matching TRBD1. Germline CDR1 is MNHNY and CDR2 is SVGAGI (reference sequence). This CDR3 spans 16 amino acids. Unmatched junction bases numbered 3, after V lost 5 bases and J lost 2 bases. In nucleotides, the CDR3 is TGTGCCAGCAGTCTAGGACAGGGGGCTGGGGCCAACGTCCTGACTTTC. This gives the protein CASSLGQGAGANVLTF.

In the case of this clone: At the DNA level, this CDR3 is encoded by other sequences in the same sample as well. V gene TRBV2 combines with J gene TRBJ2-2; no clear D gene. V was trimmed by 9 bases and J by 2 bases, leaving 4 bases between them. This CDR3 region has 11 residues. Per the germline V gene, CDR1 is SNHLY and CDR2 is FYNNEI. The CDR3 nucleotides are TGTGCCAGTTTAAACACCGGGGAGCTGTTTTTT. Residues: CASLNTGELFF. Drawing the rest from reference TRBV2 and TRBJ2-2, the complete variable domain is EPEVTQTPSHQVTQMGQEVILRCVPISNHLYFYWYRQILGQKVEFLVSFYNNEISEKSEIFDDQFSVERPDGSNFTLKIRSTKLEDSAMYFCASLNTGELFFGEGSRLTVL.

This clone was detected only a few times. The chain uses TRBV4-1 and TRBJ2-3, with D perhaps TRBD1 (5 bases). The CDR3 is made up of 16 amino acids. Germline V gene sequence: CDR1 MGHRA, CDR2 YSYEKL. The germline V and J ends were trimmed by 1 base and 0 bases, with 11 bases remaining between them. The CDR3 DNA follows: TGCGCCAGCAGCCAAGTTTTGACAGCAAGCACAGATACGCAGTATTTT. Residues: CASSQVLTASTDTQYF.

Notes on this clone: At one of its ends the junction is not consistent with the germline gene, which may arise from a read error. The chain has TRBV7-3 and TRBJ2-2, with 7 bases fitting TRBD2. Germline values: CDR1 SGHTA, CDR2 FQGTGA. The CDR3 length is 14 residues. The CDR3 region is CASRVLAKTGELFF. The CDR3 bases are TGTGCCAGCAGGGTACTAGCGAAGACCGGGGAGCTGTTTTTT. The full variable domain, its missing parts supplied by reference TRBV7-3 and TRBJ2-2, is GAGVSQTPSNKVTEKGKYVELRCDPISGHTALYWYRQSLGQGPEFLIYFQGTGAADDSGLPNDRFFAVRPEGSVSTLKIQRTERGDSAVYLCASRVLAKTGELFFGEGSRLTVL.

The chain combines TRBV11-2 with TRBJ2-1, with D possibly TRBD1 on 5 matching bases. The V end lost 11 bases, the J end lost 0 bases, and 17 bases lay between the germline ends. This CDR3 is built from 15 residues. CDR1 SGHAT and CDR2 FQNNGV come from the germline V gene. This chain's CDR3 is CASTAGILSYNEQFF. The CDR3 coding sequence is TGTGCCTCAACCGCAGGGATCCTCTCCTACAATGAGCAGTTCTTC.

This clone turned up a few times. The rearrangement joins TRBV2 to TRBJ2-1; the D gene is possibly TRBD2 (5 bases). Germline CDR1 is SNHLY and CDR2 is FYNNEI. With 5 bases removed from V and 6 bases from J, the gap between germline ends came to 17 bases. This CDR3 is 15 amino acids long. Here the CDR3 DNA reads TGTGCCAGCAGTCTCGAGAGGGTAGGCTCCAATGAGCAGTTCTTC. It is translated as CASSLERVGSNEQFF. Drawing the rest from reference TRBV2 and TRBJ2-1, the complete variable domain is EPEVTQTPSHQVTQMGQEVILRCVPISNHLYFYWYRQILGQKVEFLVSFYNNEISEKSEIFDDQFSVERPDGSNFTLKIRSTKLEDSAMYFCASSLERVGSNEQFFGPGTRLTVL.

The chain combines TRBV6-5 with TRBJ1-5; no clear D gene. The CDR3 sequence is 15 residues long. V was trimmed by 0 bases and J by 5 bases, leaving 11 bases between them. Germline V lookup: CDR1 MNHEY, CDR2 SVGAGI. The CDR3 is CASSYSIVGDQPQHF. The DNA for the CDR3 is TGTGCCAGCAGTTACTCGATTGTCGGAGATCAGCCCCAGCATTTT.

V and J are TRBV5-1 and TRBJ2-1; 10 nucleotides match TRBD2. The germline gives CDR1 SGHRS, CDR2 YFSETQ. The CDR3 extends over 16 amino acids. Unmatched junction bases numbered 3, after V lost 1 base and J lost 2 bases. CDR3 region: CASSLTLAGAYNEQFF. The DNA for the CDR3 is TGCGCCAGCAGCTTGACCCTAGCGGGGGCCTACAATGAGCAGTTCTTC.

CDR3 DNA sequence: TGTGCCAGCAGCTTAGATGGCCTCGGCTACACCTTC. Translated: CASSLDGLGYTF. The chain uses TRBV7-2 and TRBJ1-2, with no clear D. The CDR3 is 12 amino acids. Trimming pared 1 base from V and 8 bases from J, leaving 8 bases between. Per germline, CDR1 SGHTA and CDR2 FQGNSA.